The subject of this entry is one T cell receptor (beta chain). Its matching antigen is unknown. This entry comes from a study of cytomegalovirus exposure and HLA in healthy donors. Findings of the study overall: Some TCR beta chains (roughly 150 of them) were listed as cytomegalovirus-associated. Many donors shared some public TCRs, even though most TCR sequences were rare. In vitro confirmation showed three CMV-associated chains to be CMV antigen specific.

Trimming took off 3 bases at V and 1 base at J, with 16 bases between the two ends. The CDR3 runs 16 residues. In germline, CDR1 is MNHNS, CDR2 SASEGT. Sequenced by immunoSEQ multiplex PCR; TCRdb stores in-frame clones only, minus some. The sample shows more than 300,000 clones, 86% of them seen only once. V is TRBV6-1 and J is TRBJ2-7, with D possibly TRBD1 on 5 matching bases. This receptor was identified in a woman younger than 35 in good health and CMV-seronegative. Sequenced sample: PBMCs. In DNA, the CDR3 is TGTGCCAGCAGTGATCACCGACAGCGCCCTTCCTACGAGCAGTACTTC. Its translation is CASSDHRQRPSYEQYF.